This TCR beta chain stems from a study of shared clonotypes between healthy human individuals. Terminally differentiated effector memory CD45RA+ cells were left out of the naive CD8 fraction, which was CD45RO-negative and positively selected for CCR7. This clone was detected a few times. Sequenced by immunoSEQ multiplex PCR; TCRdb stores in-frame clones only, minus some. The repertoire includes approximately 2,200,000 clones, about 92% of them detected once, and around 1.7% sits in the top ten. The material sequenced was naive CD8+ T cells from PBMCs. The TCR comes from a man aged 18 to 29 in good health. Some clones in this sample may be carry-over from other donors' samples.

The CDR3 DNA sequence: TGTGCCATCGGGACAGCTACGTCGGCAGCTTTCTTT. Amino acid sequence: CAIGTATSAAFF. The chain links TRBV10-3 to TRBJ1-1, with 7 bases matching TRBD1. CDR3 size: 12 residues. The germline gives CDR1 ENHRY, CDR2 SYGVKD. The J segment lost 10 bases and the V segment lost 8 bases, leaving 10 bases of the junction unmatched.